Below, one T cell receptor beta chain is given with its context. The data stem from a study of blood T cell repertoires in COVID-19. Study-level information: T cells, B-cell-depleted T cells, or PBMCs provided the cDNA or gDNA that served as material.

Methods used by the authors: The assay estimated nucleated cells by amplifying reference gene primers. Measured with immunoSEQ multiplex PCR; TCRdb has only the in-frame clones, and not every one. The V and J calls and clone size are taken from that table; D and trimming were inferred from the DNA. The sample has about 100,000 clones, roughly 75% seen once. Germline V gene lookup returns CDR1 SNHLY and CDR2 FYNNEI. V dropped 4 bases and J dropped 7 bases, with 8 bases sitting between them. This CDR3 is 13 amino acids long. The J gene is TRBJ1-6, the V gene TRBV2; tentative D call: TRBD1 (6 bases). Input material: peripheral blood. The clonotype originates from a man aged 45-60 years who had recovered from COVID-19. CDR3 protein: CASSVQGNSPLHF. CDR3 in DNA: TGTGCCAGCAGTGTTCAGGGGAATTCACCCCTCCACTTT.